The 16 T cell receptor beta chains given below trace back to one sample, sequenced in a study of blood T cells in healthy people across ages. The use of a sample-barcoded 5' primer and a J-beta primer mix characterized a second PCR of about 7 to 12 cycles. Using its own MiXCR run on the 5' RACE reads, TCRdb lists one record per CDR3 protein. The sample includes about 1.4 million distinct CDR3 sequences, roughly 59% seen only once; the top ten take approximately 7%. Sequencing used blood. Receptors were obtained from a man between 18 and 29 years old in good health.

The rearrangement uses TRBV7-9 and TRBJ2-7; TRBD1 is a possible D gene (5 bases). The CDR3 spans 12 residues. V was clipped by 5 bases and J by 6 bases, with 11 bases between them. The germline gives CDR1 SEHNR, CDR2 FQNEAQ (reference sequence). CDR3: CASSPGFVEQYF. For the CDR3, the DNA is TGTGCCAGCAGCCCAGGGTTTGTCGAGCAGTACTTC.

The chain links TRBV14 to TRBJ1-2; 8 bases align to TRBD1. V lost 1 base, J lost 2 bases, and 9 bases stayed unmatched. The CDR3 runs to 17 residues. Germline CDR1 is SGHDN and CDR2 is FVKESK. CDR3 region: CASSQVRTAGGNYGYTF. The CDR3 DNA follows: TGTGCCAGCAGCCAAGTAAGAACGGCAGGGGGCAACTATGGCTACACCTTC.

The chain links TRBV29-1 to TRBJ2-7, with D uncertain. V shed 1 base and J shed 2 bases, with 15 bases lying between them. The CDR3 consists of 15 residues. Germline lookup yields CDR1 SQVTM and CDR2 ANQGSEA. The CDR3 region has the DNA TGCAGCGTTGAAGTGGGTTCAGGAAAGGCCTACGAGCAGTACTTC. This codes for CSVEVGSGKAYEQYF.

This clonotype was seen a handful of times. The V and J genes are TRBV7-8 and TRBJ2-7, with TRBD1 identical over 10 bases. Germline V gene sequence: CDR1 SGHVS, CDR2 FQNEAQ. The CDR3 runs 14 residues. V dropped 8 bases and J dropped 0; count of bases not matched to a gene: 4. CDR3 DNA sequence: TGTGCCAGCGGAGGGACAGGGGTCTCCTACGAGCAGTACTTC. Translation: CASGGTGVSYEQYF.

This chain links TRBV4-1 with TRBJ1-5, with 8 nucleotides matching TRBD1. Germline-derived CDR1 and CDR2 are MGHRA and YSYEKL. The CDR3 spans 16 residues. V lost 4 bases, J lost 2 bases, and 7 bases stayed unmatched. The CDR3 region is CASSPLGQGGNQPQHF. Here the CDR3 DNA reads TGCGCCAGCAGCCCCCTAGGACAGGGCGGCAATCAGCCCCAGCATTTT.

The chain carries TRBV7-2 and TRBJ2-3; D gene uncertain. Looked up from germline, CDR1 is SGHTA and CDR2 is FQGNSA. CDR3 size: 14 residues. V gave up 4 bases and J gave up 6 bases, with 14 bases separating them. CDR3: CASSSSPTTDTQYF. CDR3 nucleotide sequence: TGTGCCAGCAGCTCGAGCCCAACCACGGATACGCAGTATTTT. Drawing the rest from reference TRBV7-2 and TRBJ2-3, the complete variable domain is GAGVSQSPSNKVTEKGKDVELRCDPISGHTALYWYRQSLGQGLEFLIYFQGNSAPDKSGLPSDRFSAERTGGSVSTLTIQRTQQEDSAVYLCASSSSPTTDTQYFGPGTRLTVL.

This clonotype was counted only a few times. This chain joins TRBV15 and TRBJ2-4; D call uncertain. Germline loops: CDR1 LNHNV, CDR2 YYDKDF (reference sequence). The CDR3 contains 14 residues. V was pared by 5 bases and J by 3 bases, with 11 bases between. The DNA of the CDR3 is TGTGCCACCAGCGGGCCTGAGAACAAAAACATTCAGTACTTC. It translates to CATSGPENKNIQYF.

V gene TRBV6-5 combines with J gene TRBJ2-1; possibly TRBD1 for D (5 bases). Germline V CDR1 and CDR2: MNHEY, SVGAGI. The germline V and J ends were trimmed by 5 bases and 9 bases, with 23 bases remaining between them. The CDR3 totals 16 residues. Written as DNA, the CDR3 is TGTGCCAGCAGTCCAGACAGTCCAGGCTACAATACTGAGCAGTTCTTC. This encodes CASSPDSPGYNTEQFF.

There are a few counts of this clonotype. The chain couples TRBV20-1 to TRBJ2-4; no reliable D call. V was trimmed by 0 bases and J by 9 bases, leaving 12 bases between them. This CDR3 is 13 amino acids long. The V gene's germline CDR1 is DFQATT and CDR2 SNEGSKA (reference sequence). The CDR3 loop reads CSARDPFWSIQYF. The CDR3 DNA follows: TGCAGTGCTAGAGACCCCTTTTGGAGCATTCAGTACTTC.

This rearrangement joins TRBV11-2 to TRBJ2-7; 8 bases match TRBD2. The germline V gene encodes CDR1 SGHAT and CDR2 FQNNGV. This CDR3 is 15 amino acids long. V shed 4 bases, J shed 6 bases, and the junction held 11 bases outside the gene matches. CDR3 DNA sequence: TGTGCCAGCAGCTACTCGGGAGGGAGATCGAGCGAGCAGTACTTC. It specifies CASSYSGGRSSEQYF. The full variable domain, rest sourced from reference TRBV11-2 and TRBJ2-7, is EAGVAQSPRYKIIEKRQSVAFWCNPISGHATLYWYQQILGQGPKLLIQFQNNGVVDDSQLPKDRFSAERLKGVDSTLKIQPAKLEDSAVYLCASSYSGGRSSEQYFGPGTRLTVT.

The chain uses TRBV7-9 and TRBJ1-5; unclear D gene. This CDR3 spans 16 amino acids. V lost 4 bases and J lost 0, with 13 bases in between. Per germline, CDR1 SEHNR and CDR2 FQNEAQ (reference sequence). The CDR3 coding sequence is TGTGCCAGCAGCTCAACTCAAGGGAGTAGCAATCAGCCCCAGCATTTT. It specifies CASSSTQGSSNQPQHF.

V is TRBV6-2 or TRBV6-3 and J is TRBJ2-2; D unresolved. The CDR3 has 15 residues. Germline V gene data show CDR1 as MNHEY and CDR2 as SVGEGT. V dropped 2 bases and J dropped 2 bases, with 9 bases sitting between them. The CDR3 DNA reads TGTGCCAGCAGTTACGTCAGGATTAACACCGGGGAGCTGTTTTTT. Translating it yields CASSYVRINTGELFF.

This clonotype has just a few counts. V is TRBV20-1 and J is TRBJ2-7, with a weak D call TRBD1 (6 bases). With 3 bases removed from V and 3 bases from J, the gap between germline ends came to 9 bases. Germline lookup yields CDR1 DFQATT and CDR2 SNEGSKA (reference sequence). The CDR3 is 12 amino acids. The CDR3 spells CSASPQGYEQYF. The CDR3 DNA reads TGCAGTGCTAGCCCACAGGGCTACGAGCAGTACTTC.

This clonotype was observed a handful of times. This chain joins TRBV13 and TRBJ2-3; TRBD2 matches at 7 bases. V lost 0 bases to trimming and J lost 6 bases; unmatched junction nucleotides: 6. Germline CDR1 reads PRHDT; CDR2 reads FYEKMQ (reference sequence). This CDR3 has 15 residues. The CDR3 spells CASSLGPAGVDTQYF. CDR3 coding DNA: TGTGCCAGCAGCTTAGGCCCTGCGGGAGTGGATACGCAGTATTTT.

The V and J genes are TRBV6-5 and TRBJ1-2; D not certain. V dropped 0 bases and J dropped 8 bases, with 19 bases sitting between them. CDR1 is MNHEY and CDR2 is SVGAGI in the germline V gene. The length of the CDR3 is 16 residues. This CDR3 is CASSYSFLSKGRGYTF. CDR3 nucleotides: TGTGCCAGCAGTTACTCCTTCCTGTCGAAGGGAAGGGGCTACACCTTC.

This clonotype was observed a single time. The gene calls are TRBV12-3 or TRBV12-4 and TRBJ2-3; the D gene is possibly TRBD1 (6 bases). CDR3 length: 17 amino acids. V lost 3 bases and J 3 bases, leaving 19 bases between the germline ends. The CDR3 here is CASSFPPGGRRTDTQYF. CDR3 nucleotide sequence: TGTGCCAGCAGTTTCCCGCCTGGGGGCAGGAGGACAGATACGCAGTATTTT.